Listed here are 17 T cell receptor beta chains from one sample, sequenced in a study of blood T cells in healthy people across ages (dated by TCRdb to between 2015 and 2016). The library was built by means of 5' RACE. Sequenced on an Illumina HiSeq 2500. A second PCR of roughly 7 to 11 cycles was performed with a sample-barcoded 5' primer and a J-beta primer mix. TCRdb trimmed public reads at Q25 via fastp, called clones via MiXCR and kept in-frame beta chains. Merged by CDR3 protein, the rows form single entries marked with the most common genes and DNA. For this sample there are about 1.6 million distinct CDR3 sequences; 34% appear just once. Approximately 10% of the sample goes to the ten largest clones. Source material: blood. These receptors were obtained from a woman aged 25 to 39 in good health.

This chain joins TRBV12-3 or TRBV12-4 and TRBJ1-1; D is possibly TRBD1 (5 bases). The CDR3 length is 15 residues. V lost 1 base and J lost 5, with 14 bases in between. DNA of the CDR3: TGTGCCAGCAGTTTAGGTCGGGGGAGGAGGACTGAAGCTTTCTTT. Translated: CASSLGRGRRTEAFF.

With regard to this clonotype: It may be a read error: a sequence one base away is much more abundant. The genes are TRBV20-1 and TRBJ2-1, with a possible D match to TRBD2 (5 bases). V lost 6 bases and J lost 6, with 15 bases in between. The CDR3 totals 13 residues. Looked up from germline, CDR1 is DFQATT and CDR2 is SNEGSKA (reference sequence). DNA for the CDR3: TGCAGTGCCCTTATCTCTGGGAGCAATGAGCAGTTCTTC. Its protein is CSALISGSNEQFF.

This clonotype was seen a handful of times. V and J are TRBV27 and TRBJ2-7; tentatively, D is TRBD1 or TRBD2 (6 bases each). V lost 5 bases and J lost 2, with 16 bases in between. Germline lookup yields CDR1 MNHEY and CDR2 SMNVEV (reference sequence). This CDR3 has 15 amino acids. The DNA of the CDR3 is TGTGCCAGCAGTAGGGGGTGGAGGGAGGCCTACGAGCAGTACTTC. Its protein product is CASSRGWREAYEQYF.

This clonotype was seen a handful of times. The rearrangement joins TRBV6-2 or TRBV6-3 to TRBJ1-5; D is uncertain. The germline V gene encodes CDR1 MNHEY and CDR2 SVGEGT. Trimming stripped 6 bases from V and 11 bases from J, with 14 bases between. This CDR3 is 12 amino acids long. DNA for the CDR3: TGTGCCAGCAGCCGTAATTTCCAAGCCCAGCATTTT. This sequence encodes CASSRNFQAQHF.

This clonotype showed up many times. The genes are TRBV20-1 and TRBJ2-7; TRBD1 is a possible D gene (6 bases). V lost 2 bases, J lost 6 bases, and 11 bases lay in between. Germline V lookup: CDR1 DFQATT, CDR2 SNEGSKA (reference sequence). The CDR3 is made up of 12 amino acids. CDR3 region: CSARRQVGEQYF. The DNA of the CDR3 is TGCAGTGCTAGACGACAGGTCGGCGAGCAGTACTTC.

As DNA, the CDR3 is TGTGCCAGCAGCGGAGGGGTCTCGGCTAACTATGGCTACACCTTC. Amino acid sequence: CASSGGVSANYGYTF. V is TRBV5-5 and J is TRBJ1-2, with D possibly TRBD1 on 5 matching bases. V gave up 4 bases and J gave up 0 bases, with 13 bases separating them. Per germline, CDR1 SGHKS and CDR2 YYEKEE (reference sequence). The CDR3 contains 15 residues.

This clonotype was detected a few times. The rearrangement uses TRBV30 and TRBJ2-5; 9 nucleotides line up with TRBD1. This CDR3 comprises 13 residues. Germline CDR1 reads GTSNPN; CDR2 reads SVGIG (reference sequence). V shed 4 bases, J shed 3 bases, and the junction held 3 bases outside the gene matches. CDR3 in amino acids: CAWTRQGEETQYF. The CDR3 DNA sequence: TGTGCCTGGACTCGACAGGGGGAAGAGACCCAGTACTTC.

This clonotype was seen ten or more times. The chain uses TRBV10-3 and TRBJ2-1; D is undetermined. The germline V gene has CDR1 ENHRY and CDR2 SYGVKD. V was cut by 4 bases and J by 0 bases, with 4 bases left in between. This CDR3 contains 13 residues. The chain's CDR3 is CAISGDSYNEQFF. CDR3 bases: TGTGCCATCAGTGGAGACTCCTACAATGAGCAGTTCTTC.

This clonotype was seen more than once but under ten times. This chain links TRBV6-1 with TRBJ1-5, with D hard to call. This CDR3 comprises 15 residues. Per the germline V gene, CDR1 is MNHNS and CDR2 is SASEGT. Trimming shortened V by 3 bases and J by 4 bases, and 13 bases separated the two germline ends. The CDR3 coding sequence is TGTGCCAGCAGTGAGCCAGGTTATAGTAATCAGCCCCAGCATTTT. Amino acid sequence: CASSEPGYSNQPQHF.

The chain has TRBV7-3 and TRBJ2-3, with a tentative D call TRBD2 (6 bases). The CDR3 spans 15 residues. V lost 5 bases, J lost 3 bases, and 15 bases lay in between. The germline CDR1 and CDR2 sequences are SGHTA and FQGTGA. The CDR3 nucleotides are TGTGCCAGCAGCCTAATGGGACTTGATACAGATACGCAGTATTTT. Amino acids: CASSLMGLDTDTQYF.

This clonotype was picked up a small number of times. The rearrangement links TRBV12-3 or TRBV12-4 to TRBJ2-1; D is uncertain. The CDR3 is 14 residues long. V was pared by 3 bases and J by 11 bases, with 17 bases between. The CDR3 loop reads CASSFPYLSSQQFF. The DNA of the CDR3 is TGTGCCAGCAGTTTCCCTTACCTCTCCTCACAGCAGTTCTTC.

V and J are TRBV6-5 and TRBJ1-5; D perhaps matches TRBD1 (5 bases). Germline lookup yields CDR1 MNHEY and CDR2 SVGAGI. The CDR3 runs 18 residues. Trimming removed 1 base at V and 2 bases at J, with 18 bases between. The CDR3 DNA reads as TGTGCCAGCAGTTACTTGGGAGGGAGGGGTTATCGCAATCAGCCCCAGCATTTT. It translates to CASSYLGGRGYRNQPQHF.

The chain is built from TRBV27 and TRBJ2-3; the match to TRBD2 covers 7 bases. CDR1 is MNHEY, CDR2 SMNVEV, per germline (reference sequence). The V gene end was trimmed by 0 bases and the J gene end by 2 bases; junction bases not matched to a gene: 8. The CDR3 consists of 17 residues. The CDR3, as DNA: TGTGCCAGCAGTTTATCGGTCCTAGCGGAGCACACAGATACGCAGTATTTT. Translated, it gives CASSLSVLAEHTDTQYF.

This clonotype was recorded a few times. The chain has TRBV29-1 and TRBJ1-2; tentative D call: TRBD1 (5 bases). V dropped 7 bases and J dropped 8 bases, with 20 bases sitting between them. From germline, CDR1 is SQVTM and CDR2 ANQGSEA. The CDR3 sequence is 13 residues long. The CDR3 DNA follows: TGCAGCGCCTTTCGGGGGGACCCGGGAGGCTACACCTTC. Its protein product is CSAFRGDPGGYTF. The full variable domain, in which reference TRBV29-1 and TRBJ1-2 provide the parts outside the CDR3, is SAVISQKPSRDICQRGTSLTIQCQVDSQVTMMFWYRQQPGQSLTLIATANQGSEATYESGFVIDKFPISRPNLTFSTLTVSNMSPEDSSIYLCSAFRGDPGGYTFGSGTRLTVV.

This chain uses TRBV6-1 with TRBJ2-4, with 7 bases aligning to TRBD1. The J call may be in error: the DNA end matches TRBJ2-7 better. CDR1 and CDR2 (germline): MNHNS, SASEGT. The CDR3 runs 13 residues. The CDR3 here is CASHTTGVYEQYF. The DNA for the CDR3 is TGTGCCAGCCATACAACAGGGGTCTACGAGCAGTACTTC.

This chain links TRBV5-5 with TRBJ1-1, with D unresolved. The germline CDR1 and CDR2 sequences are SGHKS and YYEKEE (reference sequence). With 0 bases removed from V and 1 base from J, the gap between germline ends came to 7 bases. This CDR3 is 14 amino acids long. The chain's CDR3 is CASSLVVWNTEAFF. In DNA, the CDR3 is TGTGCCAGCAGCTTGGTCGTGTGGAACACTGAAGCTTTCTTT.

This clonotype was recorded a few times. The chain combines TRBV7-9 with TRBJ2-1; D perhaps matches TRBD1 (5 bases). The germline V gene has CDR1 SEHNR and CDR2 FQNEAQ (reference sequence). V lost 7 bases to trimming and J lost 7 bases, with 14 bases between them. The CDR3 runs 13 residues. CDR3 coding DNA: TGTGCCAGCATGAAGGGGTTGGCGAATGAGCAGTTCTTC. This encodes CASMKGLANEQFF.